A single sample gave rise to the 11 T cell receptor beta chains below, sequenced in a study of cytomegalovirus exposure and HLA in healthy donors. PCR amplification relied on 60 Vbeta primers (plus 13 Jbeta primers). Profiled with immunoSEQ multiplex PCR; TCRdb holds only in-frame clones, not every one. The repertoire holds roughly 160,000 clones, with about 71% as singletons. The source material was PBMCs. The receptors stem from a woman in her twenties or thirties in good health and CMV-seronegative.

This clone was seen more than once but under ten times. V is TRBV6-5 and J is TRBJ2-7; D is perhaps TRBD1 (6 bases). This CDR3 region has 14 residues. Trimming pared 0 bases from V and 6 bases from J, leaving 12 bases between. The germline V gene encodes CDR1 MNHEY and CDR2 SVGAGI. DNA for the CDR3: TGTGCCAGCAGTTACTCCCAGGGGACCGGCGAGCAGTACTTC. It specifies CASSYSQGTGEQYF.

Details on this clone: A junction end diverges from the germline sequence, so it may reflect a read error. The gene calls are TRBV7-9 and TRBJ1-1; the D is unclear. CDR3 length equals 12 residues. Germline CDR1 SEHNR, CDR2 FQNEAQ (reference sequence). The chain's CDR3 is CSSSLSELEAFF. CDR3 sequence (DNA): TGTTCCAGCAGCTTATCCGAGCTTGAAGCTTTCTTT.

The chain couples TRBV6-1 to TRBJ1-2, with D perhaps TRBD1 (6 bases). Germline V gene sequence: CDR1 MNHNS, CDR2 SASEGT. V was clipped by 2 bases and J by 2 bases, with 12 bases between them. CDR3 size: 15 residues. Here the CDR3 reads CASSEWTASNYGYTF. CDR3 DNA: TGTGCCAGCAGTGAATGGACAGCTTCCAACTATGGCTACACCTTC.

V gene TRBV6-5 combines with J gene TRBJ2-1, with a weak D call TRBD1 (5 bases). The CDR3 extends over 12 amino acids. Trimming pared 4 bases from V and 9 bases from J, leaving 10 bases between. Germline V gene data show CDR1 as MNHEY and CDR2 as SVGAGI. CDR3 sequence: CASSSTVGEQFF. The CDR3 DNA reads TGTGCCAGCAGTTCGACAGTGGGTGAGCAGTTCTTC.

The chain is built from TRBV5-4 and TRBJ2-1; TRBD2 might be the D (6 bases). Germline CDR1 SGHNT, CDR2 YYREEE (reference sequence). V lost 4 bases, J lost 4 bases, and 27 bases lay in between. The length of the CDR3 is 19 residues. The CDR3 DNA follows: TGTGCCAGCAGCGCATTAGCGGCGACTAGGGATACACAGTACAATGAGCAGTTCTTC. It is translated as CASSALAATRDTQYNEQFF.

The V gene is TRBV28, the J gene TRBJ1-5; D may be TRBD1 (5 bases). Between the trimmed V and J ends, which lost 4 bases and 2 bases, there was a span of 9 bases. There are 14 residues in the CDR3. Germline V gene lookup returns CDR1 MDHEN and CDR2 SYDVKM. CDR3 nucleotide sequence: TGTGCCAGCAGTTCTGACAGCCGCAATCAGCCCCAGCATTTT. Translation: CASSSDSRNQPQHF.

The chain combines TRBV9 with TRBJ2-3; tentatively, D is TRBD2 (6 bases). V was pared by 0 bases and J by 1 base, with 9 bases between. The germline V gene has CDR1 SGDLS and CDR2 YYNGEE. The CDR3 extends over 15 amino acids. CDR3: CASSVDGSRTDTQYF. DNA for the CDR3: TGTGCCAGCAGCGTAGACGGGAGCCGCACAGATACGCAGTATTTT.

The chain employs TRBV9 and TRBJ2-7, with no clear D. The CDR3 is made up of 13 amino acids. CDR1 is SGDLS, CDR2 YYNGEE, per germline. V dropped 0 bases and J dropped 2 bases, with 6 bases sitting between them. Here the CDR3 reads CASSVGQTYEQYF. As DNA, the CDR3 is TGTGCCAGCAGCGTAGGACAAACCTACGAGCAGTACTTC.

The CDR3 region has the DNA TGTGCCAGCAGCGTGTCCGGGACTAGCCACCGATACAATGAGCAGTTCTTC. Protein product: CASSVSGTSHRYNEQFF. The chain links TRBV7-2 to TRBJ2-1, with TRBD2 matching over 9 bases. This CDR3 has 17 amino acids. The junction had 12 bases not matched to a gene; V was cut back by 5 bases and J by 4 bases. CDR1 is SGHTA and CDR2 is FQGNSA in the germline V gene.

In nucleotides, the CDR3 is TGTGCCAGCAGCTTAGCGCGCGGGGGCCCCAGTGGAGATACGCAGTATTTT. Its protein is CASSLARGGPSGDTQYF. The V gene is TRBV11-1, the J gene TRBJ2-3; maybe TRBD2 (7 bases). The CDR3 covers 17 residues. V was trimmed by 0 bases and J by 5 bases, leaving 18 bases between them. The germline gives CDR1 SGHAT, CDR2 FQDESV (reference sequence).

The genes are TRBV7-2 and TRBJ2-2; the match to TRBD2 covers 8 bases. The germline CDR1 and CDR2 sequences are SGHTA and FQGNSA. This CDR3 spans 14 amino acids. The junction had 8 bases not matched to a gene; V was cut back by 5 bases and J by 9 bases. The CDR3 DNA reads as TGTGCCAGCAGCACCGGGACTAGTTGGCGGGAGCTGTTTTTT. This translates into CASSTGTSWRELFF.